Below are 18 T cell receptor beta chains sequenced from a single sample in a study of blood T cell repertoires in COVID-19 (dated by TCRdb to between 2020 and 2021). The library was obtained by the immunoSEQ multiplex PCR assay. TCRdb mirrors the immuneACCESS table, restricted to in-frame sequences. Some clones are absent from its copies; in checked studies, under half trace to an unresolved V gene, and the reason for the others is unknown. The sample table records 150,000 to 200,000 clones; 65% to 85% of these occur just once. About 5.5% of the sample comes from the top ten. Input material: peripheral blood. The source of these receptors is a woman in her 30s with acute or convalescent COVID-19.

The rearrangement links TRBV18 to TRBJ1-2; possible D gene TRBD1, 5 bases. In germline, CDR1 is KGHSH, CDR2 LQKENI. There are 16 residues in the CDR3. Trimming took 2 bases from V and 3 from J, leaving 16 bases between them. CDR3 DNA: TGTGCCAGCTCACCATATACGGGTTCGGGGGACTATGGCTACACCTTC. It yields the protein CASSPYTGSGDYGYTF.

This chain links TRBV6-5 with TRBJ2-1, with TRBD2 matching 8 bases. This CDR3 region has 15 residues. Losses at the gene ends were 5 bases for V and 6 bases for J; bases not matched to a gene: 9. CDR1 and CDR2 (germline): MNHEY, SVGAGI. CDR3 sequence reads: CASSRTSGPFNEQFF. The CDR3 DNA follows: TGTGCCAGCAGTCGTACTAGCGGACCTTTCAATGAGCAGTTCTTC.

The chain employs TRBV28 and TRBJ1-2; 7 bases fit TRBD1. The germline V gene has CDR1 MDHEN and CDR2 SYDVKM. V lost 6 bases and J lost 7; bases outside the gene matches: 11. This CDR3 has 14 amino acids. The DNA of the CDR3 is TGTGCCAGCAGCAAACAACAGGGGTTAGGTGGCTACACCTTC. Translation gives CASSKQQGLGGYTF.

The gene calls are TRBV6-1 and TRBJ2-1; TRBD1 matches at 10 bases. There are 17 residues in the CDR3. V was pared by 1 base and J by 8 bases, with 11 bases of the junction left unmatched. Germline assignment: CDR1 MNHNS and CDR2 SASEGT. This CDR3 reads CASSEEFLGQGEDEQFF. CDR3 nucleotide sequence: TGTGCCAGCAGTGAAGAGTTCCTCGGACAGGGGGAAGATGAGCAGTTCTTC.

The rearrangement uses TRBV18 and TRBJ1-6; D unresolved. The CDR3 totals 17 residues. Between the trimmed V and J ends, which lost 4 bases and 8 bases, there was a span of 21 bases. Germline V lookup: CDR1 KGHSH, CDR2 LQKENI. The chain's CDR3 is CASSLSQVGGSDSPLHF. The CDR3 bases are TGTGCCAGCTCACTTTCGCAGGTTGGAGGGTCGGATTCACCCCTCCACTTT.

The chain couples TRBV11-3 to TRBJ1-5, with a weak D call TRBD1 (5 bases). CDR3 length: 15 residues. Trimming pared 0 bases from V and 4 bases from J, leaving 10 bases between. Germline CDR1 SGHNT, CDR2 YENEEA. The CDR3 sequence is CASSLDNQGNQPQHF. The CDR3 DNA follows: TGTGCCAGCAGCTTAGATAATCAGGGTAATCAGCCCCAGCATTTT.

The V gene is TRBV5-6, the J gene TRBJ2-2; 10 nucleotides align to TRBD1. With 2 bases clipped from V and 0 bases from J, the junction kept 7 bases outside the gene matches. The CDR3 is 18 amino acids. In germline, CDR1 is SGHDT, CDR2 YYEEEE. The CDR3 coding sequence is TGTGCCAGCAGCTTTAATGGACAGGGGGGCTCGAACACCGGGGAGCTGTTTTTT. It translates to CASSFNGQGGSNTGELFF.

The V and J genes are TRBV18 and TRBJ2-2; TRBD1 agrees at 9 bases. The CDR3 extends over 16 amino acids. Germline CDR1 reads KGHSH; CDR2 reads LQKENI. J was trimmed by 5 bases and V by 0 bases; bases with no gene match: 4. The CDR3 spells CASSPPGQGVTGELFF. CDR3 DNA sequence: TGTGCCAGCTCACCACCGGGACAGGGTGTGACCGGGGAGCTGTTTTTT.

This rearrangement joins TRBV5-4 to TRBJ1-2; D might be TRBD1 (6 bases). Germline V gene data show CDR1 as SGHNT and CDR2 as YYREEE (reference sequence). Trimming pared 2 bases from V and 4 bases from J, leaving 18 bases between. This CDR3 comprises 16 residues. The CDR3 DNA follows: TGTGCCAGCAGCTTAGAAATCAGGGGTTACGGCTATGGCTACACCTTC. Translation gives CASSLEIRGYGYGYTF.

This sequence joins TRBV6-1 and TRBJ1-4, with D perhaps matching TRBD1 (5 bases). This CDR3 comprises 14 residues. Germline V lookup: CDR1 MNHNS, CDR2 SASEGT. Trimming left V 3 bases short and J 7 bases short, with 12 bases between. CDR3 in DNA: TGTGCCAGCAGTGATCAGGGTTTGGGTGAAAAACTGTTTTTT. Translated: CASSDQGLGEKLFF.

CDR3 sequence: CASSFQGRKETQYF. The CDR3 region has the DNA TGTGCCAGCAGTTTCCAGGGGCGGAAAGAGACCCAGTACTTC. V gene TRBV28 combines with J gene TRBJ2-5; D might be TRBD1 (6 bases). Trimming cost V 3 bases and J 3 bases, with 11 bases left between them. Per germline, CDR1 MDHEN and CDR2 SYDVKM. The CDR3 length is 14 residues.

V gene TRBV7-9 combines with J gene TRBJ2-7; tentatively, D is TRBD2 (5 bases). The CDR3 runs 13 residues. V was pared by 10 bases and J by 0 bases, with 13 bases between. Germline V gene lookup returns CDR1 SEHNR and CDR2 FQNEAQ (reference sequence). This CDR3 reads CAISDGLSYEQYF. The CDR3 coding sequence is TGTGCCATATCTGACGGACTCTCCTACGAGCAGTACTTC.

This clone was seen only once. The chain links TRBV5-4 to TRBJ2-3; 10 positions agree with TRBD2. Per the germline V gene, CDR1 is SGHNT and CDR2 is YYREEE (reference sequence). V lost 5 bases and J lost 6; bases outside the gene matches: 12. This CDR3 comprises 16 residues. The CDR3 loop is CASRDVAGGHRDTQYF. The CDR3, as DNA: TGTGCCAGCAGAGATGTAGCGGGGGGACACAGGGATACGCAGTATTTT.

The table lists this clone with a few counts. V usage is TRBV14 and J usage is TRBJ2-7; TRBD2 matches at 11 bases. The CDR3 sequence is 15 residues long. CDR1 is SGHDN, CDR2 FVKESK, per germline. V lost 4 bases and J lost 3; bases outside the gene matches: 5. CDR3: CASSPGLAADYEQYF. The CDR3 nucleotides are TGTGCCAGCAGCCCGGGACTAGCGGCTGACTACGAGCAGTACTTC.

This sequence joins TRBV4-2 and TRBJ1-1; D not certain. Germline values: CDR1 LGHNA, CDR2 YNFKEQ. V lost 0 bases and J 4 bases, leaving 18 bases between the germline ends. The CDR3 totals 17 residues. CDR3 sequence reads: CASSQDIAQTAGTEAFF. The CDR3 DNA reads as TGTGCCAGCAGCCAAGATATAGCCCAGACCGCTGGCACTGAAGCTTTCTTT.

J is TRBJ2-2 and V is TRBV5-1; TRBD2 aligns across 13 bases. Germline V CDR1 and CDR2: SGHRS, YFSETQ. The trim removed 0 bases at V and 9 bases at J, leaving 5 bases unmatched. The CDR3 consists of 16 residues. Written as DNA, the CDR3 is TGCGCCAGCAGCTTGGTGACTAGCGGGAGGATGAGGGAGCTGTTTTTT. Residues: CASSLVTSGRMRELFF.

The rearrangement links TRBV5-1 to TRBJ1-4; 7 bases agree with TRBD1. V lost 4 bases, J lost 2 bases, and 5 bases stayed unmatched. CDR1 SGHRS and CDR2 YFSETQ come from the germline V gene. The CDR3 sequence is 15 residues long. In nucleotides, the CDR3 is TGCGCCAGCAGCGTCCGGGACAGCACTAATGAAAAACTGTTTTTT. It encodes CASSVRDSTNEKLFF.

This chain joins TRBV27 and TRBJ1-1; tentatively, D is TRBD1 (6 bases). This CDR3 region has 13 residues. Per the germline V gene, CDR1 is MNHEY and CDR2 is SMNVEV (reference sequence). Trimming removed 3 bases from V and 4 bases from J, with 9 bases in between. The DNA of the CDR3 is TGTGCCAGCAGTTTTCTAGGGGGCACTGAAGCTTTCTTT. The encoded protein is CASSFLGGTEAFF.